Below are 21 T cell receptor beta chains sequenced from a single sample in a study of blood T cell repertoires in COVID-19. Assay: immunoSEQ multiplex PCR; the TCRdb copy retains only in-frame clones and omits some. The data contain 180,000 or so clones, about 80% of them singletons. Sequencing was carried out using peripheral blood. The receptors here all came from a human donor with acute or convalescent COVID-19. The donor label of this sample is uncertain.

CDR3 region: CASSPEQTNYGYTF. CDR3 in DNA: TGTGCCAGCTCACCGGAACAGACTAACTATGGCTACACCTTC. The chain employs TRBV18 and TRBJ1-2; no reliable D call. The V gene's germline CDR1 is KGHSH and CDR2 LQKENI. CDR3 length: 14 amino acids. Trimming removed 3 bases at V and 0 bases at J, with 8 bases between.

The chain couples TRBV28 to TRBJ1-2; D is unclear. Germline-derived CDR1 and CDR2 are MDHEN and SYDVKM. V lost 2 bases and J lost 4, with 8 bases in between. This CDR3 is 13 amino acids long. In DNA, the CDR3 is TGTGCCAGCAGTTTAGCGGTTACCTATGGCTACACCTTC. Its translation is CASSLAVTYGYTF.

The chain has TRBV24-1 and TRBJ1-5, with D unresolved. Germline V CDR1 and CDR2: KGHDR, SFDVKD. This CDR3 is built from 15 residues. V was pared by 3 bases and J by 0 bases, with 8 bases between. The CDR3: CATSDAVYSNQPQHF. DNA of the CDR3: TGTGCCACCAGTGATGCGGTTTATAGCAATCAGCCCCAGCATTTT.

The chain has TRBV11-2 and TRBJ2-7; 7 nucleotides match TRBD1. This CDR3 is built from 13 residues. V dropped 7 bases and J dropped 6; count of bases not matched to a gene: 9. Per the germline V gene, CDR1 is SGHAT and CDR2 is FQNNGV. This chain's CDR3 is CASIEGTDTEQYF. The CDR3 DNA follows: TGTGCCAGCATCGAAGGGACAGACACCGAGCAGTACTTC.

The chain uses TRBV5-6 and TRBJ2-7; TRBD1 might be the D (6 bases). Trimming cost V 2 bases and J 5 bases, with 14 bases left between them. CDR3 length: 14 residues. Per the germline V gene, CDR1 is SGHDT and CDR2 is YYEEEE. CDR3 nucleotides: TGTGCCAGCAGCTTCTTCAACAGGGACGACGAGCAGTACTTC. Protein sequence: CASSFFNRDDEQYF.

This chain connects TRBV2 to TRBJ2-1; D is unclear. CDR1 and CDR2 from the germline V gene are SNHLY and FYNNEI. CDR3 length: 11 residues. V was clipped by 4 bases and J by 8 bases, with 6 bases between them. The CDR3 loop reads CASSVGDEQFF. The CDR3 coding sequence is TGTGCCAGCAGTGTTGGAGATGAGCAGTTCTTC. Variable domain in full (rest from reference TRBV2 and TRBJ2-1): EPEVTQTPSHQVTQMGQEVILRCVPISNHLYFYWYRQILGQKVEFLVSFYNNEISEKSEIFDDQFSVERPDGSNFTLKIRSTKLEDSAMYFCASSVGDEQFFGPGTRLTVL.

The gene calls are TRBV10-3 and TRBJ2-5, with 9 positions matching TRBD1. V trimming: 11 bases; J trimming: 6 bases; junction bases outside the gene matches: 13. There are 14 residues in the CDR3. Germline values: CDR1 ENHRY, CDR2 SYGVKD. The CDR3 nucleotides read TGTGCCGTTAGGAGCCCGGACAGGGGTCAGACCCAGTACTTC. It specifies CAVRSPDRGQTQYF.

The CDR3 loop is CASSLGQPDGYTF. CDR3 DNA sequence: TGTGCCAGCAGTCTGGGACAGCCCGATGGCTACACCTTC. This sequence joins TRBV12-3 or TRBV12-4 and TRBJ1-2; 7 bases map to TRBD1. Unmatched junction bases numbered 6, after V lost 5 bases and J lost 6 bases. This CDR3 has 13 amino acids.

The V and J genes are TRBV7-9 and TRBJ2-1, with 11 positions matching TRBD2. V lost 5 bases and J lost 6; bases outside the gene matches: 0. Per germline, CDR1 SEHNR and CDR2 FQNEAQ (reference sequence). The CDR3 runs to 13 residues. The CDR3 region is CASSGTSGNEQFF. CDR3 bases: TGTGCCAGCAGCGGGACTAGCGGCAATGAGCAGTTCTTC.

The chain has TRBV15 and TRBJ2-4, with D hard to call. The CDR3 runs to 15 residues. Trimming removed 1 base from V and 0 bases from J, with 7 bases in between. Germline V CDR1 and CDR2: LNHNV, YYDKDF (reference sequence). The CDR3 nucleotides read TGTGCCACCAGCAGAGTCGAGGTAGCCAAAAACATTCAGTACTTC. Its protein product is CATSRVEVAKNIQYF.

As regards this clone: Other DNA sequences within the sample encode an identical CDR3. The chain combines TRBV10-3 with TRBJ1-1, with TRBD1 as a possible D gene (5 bases). CDR1 is ENHRY and CDR2 is SYGVKD in the germline V gene. This CDR3 region has 13 residues. The V gene lost 2 bases and the J gene lost 3 bases, with 7 bases spanning the gap. CDR3 coding DNA: TGTGCCATCAGTGAGCGGGGGGACACTGAAGCTTTCTTT. This sequence encodes CAISERGDTEAFF.

The chain carries TRBV7-2 and TRBJ1-4, with 8 bases aligning to TRBD1. The CDR3 runs to 15 residues. In germline, CDR1 is SGHTA, CDR2 FQGNSA. The trim removed 5 bases at V and 4 bases at J, leaving 6 bases unmatched. CDR3 loop: CASSPRTGSNEKLFF. The CDR3 DNA sequence: TGTGCCAGCAGCCCTAGGACAGGGAGTAATGAAAAACTGTTTTTT.

This chain uses TRBV10-3 with TRBJ1-1; 7 positions agree with TRBD1. Germline trimming cut 5 bases from V and 1 base from J; bases unmatched to any gene: 1. Germline values: CDR1 ENHRY, CDR2 SYGVKD. The CDR3 has 13 residues. CDR3 in amino acids: CAISRQGNTEAFF. For the CDR3, the DNA is TGTGCCATCAGTAGACAGGGGAACACTGAAGCTTTCTTT.

V is TRBV4-2 and J is TRBJ2-7; D is possibly TRBD1 (6 bases). The CDR3 contains 20 residues. CDR1 is LGHNA and CDR2 is YNFKEQ in the germline V gene. V lost 0 bases and J 7 bases, leaving 31 bases between the germline ends. The CDR3 spells CASSQEGGRASTRSGLEQYF. CDR3 coding DNA: TGTGCCAGCAGCCAAGAAGGGGGTAGGGCAAGTACTAGGAGTGGATTGGAGCAGTACTTC.

As for this clone: This same CDR3 is encoded by further DNA sequences in the sample. The chain employs TRBV7-9 and TRBJ1-1, with D uncertain. CDR3 length equals 13 residues. V lost 5 bases and J 0 bases, leaving 7 bases between the germline ends. The germline V gene encodes CDR1 SEHNR and CDR2 FQNEAQ (reference sequence). The CDR3 nucleotides are TGTGCCAGCAGCCTAGATATGAACACTGAAGCTTTCTTT. Protein product: CASSLDMNTEAFF.

V and J are TRBV2 and TRBJ2-5; 7 bases agree with TRBD1. Looked up from germline, CDR1 is SNHLY and CDR2 is FYNNEI. With V trimmed by 6 bases and J by 7 bases, 8 bases remained unmatched. CDR3 length: 13 residues. For the CDR3, the DNA is TGTGCCAGCAGACCCGGGACAGCTCGGACCCAGTACTTC. Protein product: CASRPGTARTQYF. Full variable domain (rest looked up from reference TRBV2 and TRBJ2-5): EPEVTQTPSHQVTQMGQEVILRCVPISNHLYFYWYRQILGQKVEFLVSFYNNEISEKSEIFDDQFSVERPDGSNFTLKIRSTKLEDSAMYFCASRPGTARTQYFGPGTRLLVL.

The genes are TRBV28 and TRBJ2-7, with 9 bases lining up with TRBD2. The CDR3 has 14 amino acids. After removal of 8 bases from V and 3 bases from J, the junction contained 8 bases not matched to a gene. Germline V gives CDR1 MDHEN, CDR2 SYDVKM. The CDR3 is CASVASGNHYEQYF. Written as DNA, the CDR3 is TGTGCCAGCGTGGCTAGCGGGAACCACTACGAGCAGTACTTC.

This clone was recorded a few times. The rearrangement uses TRBV2 and TRBJ2-7; 7 bases are shared with TRBD2. The CDR3 totals 15 residues. Germline lookup yields CDR1 SNHLY and CDR2 FYNNEI. After removal of 2 bases from V and 4 bases from J, the junction contained 8 bases not matched to a gene. The CDR3 sequence: CASSERSSGRYEQYF. In DNA, the CDR3 is TGTGCCAGCAGTGAAAGGTCTAGCGGACGGTACGAGCAGTACTTC.

The V call is TRBV3-1 (or the pseudogene TRBV3-2), the J call TRBJ2-2, with D maybe TRBD2 (6 bases). Trimming cost V 0 bases and J 2 bases, with 10 bases left between them. The CDR3 has 16 residues. Germline V CDR1 and CDR2: LGHDT, YNNKEL (reference sequence). CDR3: CASSQERAGNTGELFF. DNA for the CDR3: TGTGCCAGCAGCCAAGAGCGAGCGGGTAACACCGGGGAGCTGTTTTTT.

V usage is TRBV10-3 and J usage is TRBJ1-2; 10 nucleotides match TRBD1. Trimming took 7 bases from V and 7 from J; bases not matched to a gene: 6. The CDR3 runs to 13 residues. Germline V gives CDR1 ENHRY, CDR2 SYGVKD. The CDR3 protein is CAITEDRGPGYTF. DNA for the CDR3: TGTGCCATCACCGAAGACAGGGGGCCTGGCTACACCTTC.

The chain links TRBV6-5 to TRBJ1-6, with TRBD1 as a possible D gene (6 bases). The CDR3 has 15 residues. Trimming took 0 bases from V and 7 from J, leaving 10 bases between them. Looked up from germline, CDR1 is MNHEY and CDR2 is SVGAGI. The CDR3 nucleotides read TGTGCCAGCAGTTACTCGGCAGGGGTAAATTCACCCCTCCACTTT. Its protein product is CASSYSAGVNSPLHF.